This T cell receptor beta chain is from a study of T cell repertoires in ileal Crohn's disease. Measured with immunoSEQ multiplex PCR; TCRdb has only the in-frame clones, and not every one. The repertoire includes fewer than 20,000 clones, around nine tenths of them detected once, and roughly 5.5% sits in the top ten. Germline loops: CDR1 MGHRA, CDR2 YSYEKL. Deletions cut 2 bases from V and 3 bases from J, with 10 bases between. This CDR3 has 14 residues. The receptor's source is an adult with Crohn's disease. The J gene is TRBJ1-2, the V gene TRBV4-1, with a weak D call TRBD1 (6 bases). Sequenced input: ileal tissue. CDR3 DNA: TGCGCCAGCAGCCAACAGGGGCGCGACTATGGCTACACCTTC. It specifies CASSQQGRDYGYTF.